What follows are 13 T cell receptor beta chains derived from one specimen sequenced in a study of blood T cell repertoires in COVID-19. Here immunoSEQ multiplex PCR was the method, and the copy in TCRdb shows in-frame clones only, minus some. The sample records tens of thousands of clones, less than 80% being singletons. Sequencing used peripheral blood. Receptor source: a human donor in a cohort sampled during active COVID-19.

The CDR3 sequence is CSVDSDRVKETQYF. The CDR3 nucleotides are TGCAGCGTTGATTCGGACAGGGTAAAAGAGACCCAGTACTTC. The chain couples TRBV29-1 to TRBJ2-5; TRBD1 aligns across 8 bases. CDR3 length: 14 residues. V shed 3 bases and J 3 bases; nucleotides not matched to a gene: 6. CDR1 is SQVTM and CDR2 is ANQGSEA in the germline V gene.

This rearrangement joins TRBV19 to TRBJ2-3, with TRBD2 matching over 8 bases. V lost 8 bases and J lost 4; bases outside the gene matches: 11. Germline lookup yields CDR1 LNHDA and CDR2 SQIVND (reference sequence). The CDR3 length is 15 residues. The CDR3 reads CASDTRAGAADTQYF. CDR3 in DNA: TGTGCCAGTGACACGCGAGCGGGAGCAGCAGATACGCAGTATTTT.

The V call is TRBV10-3, the J call TRBJ1-1; TRBD1 matches 12 bases. CDR1 and CDR2 (germline): ENHRY, SYGVKD. CDR3 length: 14 residues. Losses at the gene ends were 11 bases for V and 0 bases for J; bases not matched to a gene: 4. In nucleotides, the CDR3 is TGTGCCTCAGGGACAGGGGGCCTGAACACTGAAGCTTTCTTT. Its protein product is CASGTGGLNTEAFF.

The gene calls are TRBV18 and TRBJ2-5, with 10 positions matching TRBD2. CDR1 is KGHSH and CDR2 is LQKENI in the germline V gene. The length of the CDR3 is 19 residues. V dropped 4 bases and J dropped 1; count of bases not matched to a gene: 15. The CDR3 DNA follows: TGTGCCAGCTCACTAGAGGTTGTTCTCCGGACTAGCGGCCAAGAGACCCAGTACTTC. As protein: CASSLEVVLRTSGQETQYF.

The chain joins TRBV28 to TRBJ1-2; 10 positions match TRBD1. Germline lookup yields CDR1 MDHEN and CDR2 SYDVKM. This CDR3 has 16 residues. V shed 5 bases and J 1 base; nucleotides not matched to a gene: 7. CDR3 region: CASSPRTGGLNYGYTF. The CDR3 DNA reads as TGTGCCAGCAGTCCCCGGACAGGGGGTCTTAACTATGGCTACACCTTC.

This chain connects TRBV6-5 to TRBJ2-4, with TRBD1 matching over 8 bases. Germline V lookup: CDR1 MNHEY, CDR2 SVGAGI. The ends lost 6 bases at V and 7 bases at J; junction bases unmatched: 5. The CDR3 loop spans 13 amino acids. In DNA form, the CDR3 reads TGTGCCAGCAGAAAGGACAGGGTGAACATTCAGTACTTC. Protein sequence: CASRKDRVNIQYF.

This sequence joins TRBV7-2 and TRBJ2-7, with 7 bases identical to TRBD1. Germline lookup yields CDR1 SGHTA and CDR2 FQGNSA. Germline trimming cut 5 bases from V and 0 bases from J; bases unmatched to any gene: 16. The CDR3 extends over 18 amino acids. In DNA, the CDR3 is TGTGCCAGCAGCCCAAGGGCAGGGGGTCTACAAAGCTCCTACGAGCAGTACTTC. This gives the protein CASSPRAGGLQSSYEQYF.

This chain connects TRBV7-9 to TRBJ1-2, with 7 bases identical to TRBD1. The CDR3 has 14 residues. After removal of 6 bases from V and 4 bases from J, the junction contained 8 bases not matched to a gene. The germline CDR1 and CDR2 sequences are SEHNR and FQNEAQ (reference sequence). CDR3 region: CASRHRDSLYGYTF. DNA of the CDR3: TGTGCCAGCAGACACCGGGACAGTCTCTATGGCTACACCTTC.

The rearrangement uses TRBV28 and TRBJ1-5; tentatively, D is TRBD1 (5 bases). Trimming shortened V by 2 bases and J by 3 bases, and 11 bases separated the two germline ends. There are 15 residues in the CDR3. CDR1 and CDR2 (germline): MDHEN, SYDVKM. The DNA of the CDR3 is TGTGCCAGCAGTTTACCTGACAGCGCCAATCAGCCCCAGCATTTT. Translating gives CASSLPDSANQPQHF.

The CDR3, as DNA: TGTGCCAGCAGCTTAGGCACGAGTTACACAGATACGCAGTATTTT. As protein: CASSLGTSYTDTQYF. J is TRBJ2-3 and V is TRBV7-8; no clear D gene. Deletions cut 1 base from V and 2 bases from J, with 10 bases between. The V gene's germline CDR1 is SGHVS and CDR2 FQNEAQ. CDR3 length equals 15 residues.

J is TRBJ2-5 and V is TRBV28, with 8 bases that match TRBD1. Trimming took 5 bases from V and 1 from J; bases not matched to a gene: 9. Per the germline V gene, CDR1 is MDHEN and CDR2 is SYDVKM. The CDR3 has 16 amino acids. The CDR3 reads CASSDQGAVVQETQYF. For the CDR3, the DNA is TGTGCCAGCAGTGACCAGGGGGCGGTTGTCCAAGAGACCCAGTACTTC. Variable domain in full (rest from reference TRBV28 and TRBJ2-5): DVKVTQSSRYLVKRTGEKVFLECVQDMDHENMFWYRQDPGLGLRLIYFSYDVKMKEKGDIPEGYSVSREKKERFSLILESASTNQTSMYLCASSDQGAVVQETQYFGPGTRLLVL.

This sequence joins TRBV3-1 (or the pseudogene TRBV3-2) and TRBJ2-5, with 8 bases that match TRBD2. This CDR3 is built from 16 residues. After removal of 5 bases from V and 2 bases from J, the junction contained 10 bases not matched to a gene. Germline V gene lookup returns CDR1 LGHDT and CDR2 YNNKEL (reference sequence). The CDR3 loop reads CASSTPGRARQETQYF. The CDR3 DNA reads as TGTGCCAGCAGCACTCCCGGGAGGGCGCGACAAGAGACCCAGTACTTC.

This chain uses TRBV28 with TRBJ2-2, with 8 nucleotides matching TRBD1. There are 15 residues in the CDR3. The V and J ends lost 7 bases and 5 bases, in that order; junction bases with no gene match: 9. Germline CDR1 reads MDHEN; CDR2 reads SYDVKM. The CDR3 loop reads CASTSQGAGTGELFF. The CDR3 DNA reads TGTGCCAGCACTTCCCAGGGGGCGGGAACCGGGGAGCTGTTTTTT.